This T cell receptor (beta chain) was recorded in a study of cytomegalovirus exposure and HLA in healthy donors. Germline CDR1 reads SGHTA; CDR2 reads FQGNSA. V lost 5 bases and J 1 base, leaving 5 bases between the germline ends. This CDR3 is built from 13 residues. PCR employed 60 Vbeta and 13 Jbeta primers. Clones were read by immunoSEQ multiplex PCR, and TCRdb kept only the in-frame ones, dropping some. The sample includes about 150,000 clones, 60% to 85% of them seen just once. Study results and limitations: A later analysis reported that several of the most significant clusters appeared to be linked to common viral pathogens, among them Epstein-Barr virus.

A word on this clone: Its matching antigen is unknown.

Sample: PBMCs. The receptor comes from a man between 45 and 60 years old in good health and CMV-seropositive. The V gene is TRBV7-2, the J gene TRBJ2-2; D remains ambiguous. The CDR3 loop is CASSPRNTGELFF. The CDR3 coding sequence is TGTGCCAGCAGCCCCAGGAACACCGGGGAGCTGTTTTTT.